The T cell receptor (beta chain) under discussion was sequenced for a study of a mutant IDH1 vaccine in newly diagnosed glioma. The protocol was immunoSEQ multiplex PCR, while the TCRdb copy is restricted to in-frame clones and leaves out a portion. The sample has roughly 56,000 clones, 60% to 80% seen once. The CDR3 runs to 16 residues. Trimming took off 4 bases at V and 11 bases at J, with 24 bases between the two ends. Germline CDR1 and CDR2: ENHRY and SYGVKD. Time point here: week 47, end of study. Each dose delivered 300 ug of mutant IDH1 20-mer peptide subcutaneously with imiquimod. Regarding this clone: Its cognate antigen is unknown.

This specimen was PBMCs, taken from a glioma patient whose treatment included an IDH1 peptide vaccine. This receptor was identified in a man aged 50-59 years with glioma. The chain couples TRBV10-3 to TRBJ1-5; maybe TRBD1 (6 bases). The CDR3 nucleotides are TGTGCCATCAGTGCTAACCGGGACAACCGGGTCGGGGCCCAGCATTTT. Residues: CAISANRDNRVGAQHF.